This T cell receptor beta chain is from a study of blood T cell repertoires in COVID-19. Study information: PBMCs, B-cell-depleted T cells, or T cells were the source of the cDNA or gDNA that made up the material.

Seattle researchers signed up patients amid active infection and tracked them longitudinally. Assay: immunoSEQ multiplex PCR; the TCRdb copy retains only in-frame clones and omits some. The sample lists about 180,000 clones; around four fifths were seen once. The CDR3 length is 13 residues. V shed 4 bases and J shed 7 bases, with 11 bases lying between them. Germline loops: CDR1 LGHDT, CDR2 YNNKEL (reference sequence). The receptor comes from a woman between 65 and 79 years old with COVID-19, enrolled during active disease. The chain couples TRBV3-1 (or the pseudogene TRBV3-2) to TRBJ2-1; TRBD1 is a possible D gene (7 bases). Source material: peripheral blood. CDR3 in DNA: TGTGCCAGCAGCCGATCAGGGGGGAATGAGCAGTTCTTC. This sequence encodes CASSRSGGNEQFF.